The clone carrying this T cell receptor (beta chain) appeared a few times. The CDR3 runs 13 residues. V lost 4 bases and J 6 bases, leaving 10 bases between the germline ends. CDR1 and CDR2 (germline): SGHTS, YDEGEE. The sample is drawn from a study of identical twins. TCRdb ran MiXCR on the 5' RACE reads and lists one entry per CDR3 protein. The sample lists over 500,000 distinct CDR3 sequences, roughly 21% occurring once. This sample also appeared in a second study, on T cells expressing NK-cell markers. That source adds: Sorted CD3+CD56+NKG2C+, CD3+CD56+NKG2C- and CD3+CD56-NKG2C+ T cells supplied TCR beta repertoires. Within the sequenced cohort of eight donors, seven exhibited HCMV seropositivity and one was seronegative. Anti-gamma-delta TCR antibody use in several experiments restricted sorting to alpha-beta TCR T cells. These clonotypes also led the CD3+CD56-NKG2C+ fraction in a handful of donors.

The sequenced material came from CD4+ T cells sorted from blood. The receptor's source is a woman between 18 and 30 years old in good health. The chain links TRBV5-8 to TRBJ2-2; D not resolved. The CDR3 DNA reads as TGTGCCAGCAGCCCGGCCGCACCCGGGGAGCTGTTTTTT. Its protein is CASSPAAPGELFF.